The next 25 T cell receptor beta chains were all read from a single sample in a study of control samples from healthy donors and cancer patients. Measured with immunoSEQ multiplex PCR; TCRdb has only the in-frame clones, and not every one. The sample includes around 12,000 clones, roughly 93% of them seen just once. The source material was PBMCs. All receptors derive from a man aged 80 or over with lung cancer.

The genes are TRBV28 and TRBJ2-7; D remains ambiguous. This CDR3 comprises 9 residues. Looked up from germline, CDR1 is MDHEN and CDR2 is SYDVKM. The V gene lost 6 bases and the J gene lost 5 bases, with 2 bases spanning the gap. The CDR3 loop reads CASRNEQYV. CDR3 bases: TGTGCCAGCAGGAACGAGCAGTACGTC.

This rearrangement joins TRBV15 to TRBJ2-1; 11 bases match TRBD1. V shed 6 bases and J 9 bases; nucleotides not matched to a gene: 13. Germline-derived CDR1 and CDR2 are LNHNV and YYDKDF (reference sequence). CDR3 length: 16 amino acids. In nucleotides, the CDR3 is TGTGCCACCAGAGGACAGGGGGCGACGGCCACAACTGAGCAGTTCTTC. Its translation is CATRGQGATATTEQFF.

This clone occurred a few times. The chain employs TRBV6-4 and TRBJ1-6; 9 bases fit TRBD1. The J segment lost 7 bases and the V segment lost 4 bases, leaving 5 bases of the junction unmatched. CDR1 is MRHNA and CDR2 is SNTAGT in the germline V gene. The CDR3 has 15 amino acids. DNA of the CDR3: TGTGCCAGCAGTGGAGGGACAGGGCCAAATTCACCCCTCCACTTT. This encodes CASSGGTGPNSPLHF.

This clone appeared a few times. The chain is built from TRBV7-8 and TRBJ1-5, with D possibly matching TRBD1 (5 bases). The CDR3 is 15 residues long. Trimming took 1 base from V and 7 from J, leaving 14 bases between them. Per the germline V gene, CDR1 is SGHVS and CDR2 is FQNEAQ. The CDR3, as DNA: TGTGCCAGCAGCTTAGGGGCGGGGGGAGGACAGCCCCAGCATTTT. It yields the protein CASSLGAGGGQPQHF.

V and J are TRBV6-4 and TRBJ1-1, with D possibly TRBD1 on 5 matching bases. This CDR3 has 15 amino acids. Germline CDR1 is MRHNA and CDR2 is SNTAGT. Trimming removed 6 bases at V and 4 bases at J, with 18 bases between. The CDR3 sequence is CASRGTLLGTTEAFF. The CDR3 bases are TGTGCCAGCAGAGGGACCCTCCTGGGGACCACTGAAGCTTTCTTT.

This chain uses TRBV6-5 with TRBJ2-7, with 8 bases identical to TRBD1. The CDR3 runs to 14 residues. The germline V gene encodes CDR1 MNHEY and CDR2 SVGAGI. Losses at the gene ends were 2 bases for V and 1 base for J; bases not matched to a gene: 1. The CDR3 bases are TGTGCCAGCAGTTACCGGGACAGGTCCTACGAGCAGTACTTC. Amino acids: CASSYRDRSYEQYF.

This clone was picked up a small number of times. The chain joins TRBV5-6 to TRBJ1-1; D not certain. There are 12 residues in the CDR3. From germline, CDR1 is SGHDT and CDR2 YYEEEE. V dropped 5 bases and J dropped 4 bases, with 9 bases sitting between them. Written as DNA, the CDR3 is TGTGCCAGCAGGAGTTACGGCACTGAAGCTTTCTTT. It translates to CASRSYGTEAFF.

The J gene is TRBJ1-2, the V gene TRBV7-8, with D possibly TRBD1 on 5 matching bases. V was trimmed by 0 bases and J by 4 bases, leaving 12 bases between them. This CDR3 is 15 amino acids long. Germline lookup yields CDR1 SGHVS and CDR2 FQNEAQ. CDR3 coding DNA: TGTGCCAGCAGCTTAGCGGGGGGAGTAGTCTATGGCTACACCTTC. Translating it yields CASSLAGGVVYGYTF. Full variable domain (outside the CDR3, taken from reference TRBV7-8 and TRBJ1-2): GAGVSQSPRYKVAKRGQDVALRCDPISGHVSLFWYQQALGQGPEFLTYFQNEAQLDKSGLPSDRFFAERPEGSVSTLKIQRTQQEDSAVYLCASSLAGGVVYGYTFGSGTRLTVV.

The chain links TRBV27 to TRBJ1-4, with D hard to call. CDR1 and CDR2 (germline): MNHEY, SMNVEV (reference sequence). The CDR3 covers 14 residues. V was pared by 2 bases and J by 7 bases, with 11 bases between. CDR3 bases: TGTGCCAGCAGTTTAGGTAGGGCTGGTGAAAAACTGTTTTTT. Encoded protein: CASSLGRAGEKLFF.

The V gene is TRBV6-5, the J gene TRBJ1-4; D is unclear. In germline, CDR1 is MNHEY, CDR2 SVGAGI. CDR3 length: 12 residues. V lost 4 bases and J 7 bases, leaving 7 bases between the germline ends. The CDR3 spells CASSSSSEKLFF. As DNA, the CDR3 is TGTGCCAGCAGTTCGAGTAGTGAAAAACTGTTTTTT.

The rearrangement uses TRBV5-1 and TRBJ1-1; 7 bases agree with TRBD1. Germline lookup yields CDR1 SGHRS and CDR2 YFSETQ. The junction had 10 bases not matched to a gene; V was cut back by 1 base and J by 1 base. The CDR3 is 17 amino acids. The DNA of the CDR3 is TGCGCCAGCAGCTTGTACGGGGGCGGACAGGCGAACACTGAAGCTTTCTTT. It codes for CASSLYGGGQANTEAFF.

Comment on this clone: Sequence at one end of the junction differs from germline and may be a read error. This specimen includes other DNA sequences encoding the same CDR3. The CDR3 sequence is CATSDFPRGEQETQYF. In nucleotides, the CDR3 is TGTGCCACCAGCGATTTCCCCAGGGGGGAGCAAGAGACCCAGTACTTC. The chain has TRBV24-1 and TRBJ2-5; D perhaps matches TRBD1 (7 bases). The CDR3 length is 16 residues. In germline, CDR1 is KGHDR, CDR2 SFDVKD.

CDR3 sequence: CASSPDSPLNQPQHF. CDR3 DNA: TGCGCCAGCAGCCCGGACAGCCCTCTCAATCAGCCCCAGCATTTT. The chain recombines TRBV5-1 with TRBJ1-5, with a weak D call TRBD1 (6 bases). CDR3 length: 15 amino acids. Germline lookup yields CDR1 SGHRS and CDR2 YFSETQ. V lost 4 bases and J 3 bases, leaving 14 bases between the germline ends.

The rearrangement links TRBV7-3 to TRBJ1-2, with 8 bases matching TRBD1. J was trimmed by 4 bases and V by 3 bases; bases with no gene match: 10. The CDR3 loop spans 16 amino acids. Germline CDR1 and CDR2: SGHTA and FQGTGA. CDR3 protein: CASSFRRTGSIYGYTF. CDR3 nucleotide sequence: TGTGCCAGCAGCTTCAGAAGGACAGGGTCGATCTATGGCTACACCTTC.

As DNA, the CDR3 is TGCGCCAGCAGCCCCGGACTGAACACTGAAGCTTTCTTT. Translation gives CASSPGLNTEAFF. The V call is TRBV5-1, the J call TRBJ1-1, with D uncertain. V was trimmed by 4 bases and J by 0 bases, leaving 7 bases between them. CDR3 length: 13 amino acids. Germline assignment: CDR1 SGHRS and CDR2 YFSETQ. Using reference TRBV5-1 and TRBJ1-1 for the parts outside the CDR3, the full variable domain is KAGVTQTPRYLIKTRGQQVTLSCSPISGHRSVSWYQQTPGQGLQFLFEYFSETQRNKGNFPGRFSGRQFSNSRSEMNVSTLELGDSALYLCASSPGLNTEAFFGQGTRLTVV.

The gene calls are TRBV5-1 and TRBJ2-3; D is perhaps TRBD1 (5 bases). Trimming shortened V by 1 base and J by 2 bases, and 14 bases separated the two germline ends. Germline V gives CDR1 SGHRS, CDR2 YFSETQ. The CDR3 covers 16 residues. CDR3 residues: CASSLWSGPNTDTQYF. Here the CDR3 DNA reads TGCGCCAGCAGCTTGTGGTCAGGGCCCAACACAGATACGCAGTATTTT.

The chain couples TRBV4-3 to TRBJ2-2; D uncertain. V lost 4 bases and J 1 base, leaving 10 bases between the germline ends. The CDR3 totals 15 residues. Per germline, CDR1 LGHNA and CDR2 YSLEER. CDR3: CASSPGTVNTGELFF. As DNA, the CDR3 is TGCGCCAGCAGCCCTGGAACAGTGAACACCGGGGAGCTGTTTTTT.

V and J are TRBV6-5 and TRBJ1-2; D is unresolved. V was clipped by 0 bases and J by 0 bases, with 11 bases between them. The CDR3 consists of 16 residues. Germline-derived CDR1 and CDR2 are MNHEY and SVGAGI. CDR3 in DNA: TGTGCCAGCAGTTACTCCAGTGCCCGAACTAACTATGGCTACACCTTC. It specifies CASSYSSARTNYGYTF.

About this clone itself: Given the absence of the conserved phenylalanine or tryptophan at the CDR3 end, a read error is likely. The DNA is omitted, as the CDR3 cannot be located on it reliably, and the CDR3 follows TCRdb's listing. The chain couples TRBV21-1 to TRBJ2-3; the listed D gene, TRBD1, was not tested against the DNA. TRBV21-1 is labeled a pseudogene. The CDR3 numbers 12 amino acids, ends counted. The chain's CDR3 is CASSTSGQPPRL.

The rearrangement joins TRBV12-5 to TRBJ1-5; D is unclear. CDR3 length: 16 residues. Trimming cost V 0 bases and J 7 bases, with 16 bases left between them. Germline assignment: CDR1 LGHNT and CDR2 FRNRAP. DNA for the CDR3: TGTGCTAGTGGTTTGGTAGAAAGGAGGGTCCCCCAGCCCCAGCATTTT. The encoded protein is CASGLVERRVPQPQHF.

V and J are TRBV11-1 and TRBJ2-3, with 8 bases matching TRBD1. After removal of 5 bases from V and 0 bases from J, the junction contained 7 bases not matched to a gene. CDR3 length: 16 residues. Germline values: CDR1 SGHAT, CDR2 FQDESV (reference sequence). The CDR3 DNA sequence: TGTGCCAGCAGCCCTGCCCGGGACAGGAGCACAGATACGCAGTATTTT. Protein product: CASSPARDRSTDTQYF. The variable domain in full, with the rest retrieved from reference TRBV11-1 and TRBJ2-3, is EAEVAQSPRYKITEKSQAVAFWCDPISGHATLYWYRQILGQGPELLVQFQDESVVDDSQLPKDRFSAERLKGVDSTLKIQPAELGDSAMYLCASSPARDRSTDTQYFGPGTRLTVL.

This sequence joins TRBV11-2 and TRBJ1-6; the match to TRBD1 covers 10 bases. The CDR3 runs to 15 residues. J was trimmed by 10 bases and V by 2 bases; bases with no gene match: 5. Germline CDR1 reads SGHAT; CDR2 reads FQNNGV. CDR3 in amino acids: CASSLPGTGDSPLHF. DNA for the CDR3: TGTGCCAGCAGCTTACCCGGGACAGGGGACTCACCCCTCCACTTT. Supplemented by reference TRBV11-2 and TRBJ1-6, the full variable domain reads EAGVAQSPRYKIIEKRQSVAFWCNPISGHATLYWYQQILGQGPKLLIQFQNNGVVDDSQLPKDRFSAERLKGVDSTLKIQPAKLEDSAVYLCASSLPGTGDSPLHFGNGTRLTVT.

The rearrangement uses TRBV3-1 (or the pseudogene TRBV3-2) and TRBJ2-3; tentatively, D is TRBD1 or TRBD2 (5 bases each). Germline loops: CDR1 LGHDT, CDR2 YNNKEL (reference sequence). V was trimmed by 1 base and J by 4 bases, leaving 21 bases between them. CDR3 length: 18 residues. The DNA of the CDR3 is TGTGCCAGCAGCCAAGGGAGGTTAGGGGCGCTGGGACCAGATACGCAGTATTTT. It specifies CASSQGRLGALGPDTQYF.

This chain joins TRBV11-2 and TRBJ2-2; TRBD2 matches 7 bases. This CDR3 spans 17 amino acids. Germline loops: CDR1 SGHAT, CDR2 FQNNGV. Unmatched junction bases numbered 6, after V lost 2 bases and J lost 0 bases. Here the CDR3 reads CASSLRRGIANTGELFF. DNA for the CDR3: TGTGCCAGCAGCTTACGGCGGGGGATCGCGAACACCGGGGAGCTGTTTTTT.

V gene TRBV28 combines with J gene TRBJ2-7, with D possibly TRBD1 on 7 matching bases. The germline gives CDR1 MDHEN, CDR2 SYDVKM. The germline V and J ends were trimmed by 5 bases and 0 bases, with 17 bases remaining between them. This CDR3 has 16 residues. The CDR3 nucleotides read TGTGCCAGCAGTGGCCCTAACAGGGGAGGCTCCTACGAGCAGTACGTC. This encodes CASSGPNRGGSYEQYV.